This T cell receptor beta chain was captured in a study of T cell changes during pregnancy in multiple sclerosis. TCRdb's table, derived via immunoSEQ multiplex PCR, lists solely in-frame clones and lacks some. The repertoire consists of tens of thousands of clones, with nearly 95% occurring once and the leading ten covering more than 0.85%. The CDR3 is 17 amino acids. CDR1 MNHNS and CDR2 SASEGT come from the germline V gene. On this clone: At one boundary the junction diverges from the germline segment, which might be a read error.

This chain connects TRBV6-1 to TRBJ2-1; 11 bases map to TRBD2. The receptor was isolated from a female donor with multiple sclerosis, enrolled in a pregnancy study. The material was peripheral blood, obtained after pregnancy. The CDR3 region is CASSQASSGGSYNEQFF. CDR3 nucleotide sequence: TGTGCCAGCAGTCAAGCTTCTAGCGGGGGGTCCTACAATGAGCAGTTCTTC.